This T cell receptor beta chain stems from a study of cytomegalovirus exposure and HLA in healthy donors. Study-wide points: In an earlier analysis, most TCR beta V segments were productive about 87% or about 30% of the time.

It was with 60 Vbeta and 13 Jbeta primers that the PCR ran. TCRdb keeps only in-frame clones here, not all; method: immunoSEQ multiplex PCR. The sample holds under 200,000 clones, roughly 80% seen once. This clone was seen once. Antigen unknown. Germline V lookup: CDR1 SGHNT, CDR2 YYREEE (reference sequence). The CDR3 has 16 amino acids. The ends lost 4 bases at V and 2 bases at J; junction bases unmatched: 8. The chain joins TRBV5-4 to TRBJ2-2, with 7 bases identical to TRBD2. Sequenced input: PBMCs. The TCR sequence derives from a woman aged 40 to 50 in good health and CMV-seronegative. CDR3 loop: CASSTMGGGNTGELFF. The CDR3 DNA is TGTGCCAGCAGCACAATGGGCGGGGGAAACACCGGGGAGCTGTTTTTT.